This T cell receptor (beta chain) was sequenced for a study of T-cell reconstitution after alpha-beta-depleted transplantation in children. Unique molecular identifiers were incorporated when the TCRbeta library was constructed. MiXCR was run by TCRdb on the PCR reads, yielding one entry per CDR3 protein. Counted here are roughly 160,000 distinct CDR3 sequences, around 10% occurring once; the ten biggest clones make up roughly 13%. This clonotype was recorded many times. Antigen unknown. Regarding the study as a whole: Newly produced T cells mostly accounted for T-cell counts and diversity one year post-transplant.

This CDR3 contains 13 residues. Germline lookup yields CDR1 MGHRA and CDR2 YSYEKL. V was pared by 0 bases and J by 0 bases, with 0 bases between. Sequences were derived from PBMCs, sampled before TCRalphabeta/CD19-depleted stem cell transplant. The chain carries TRBV4-1 and TRBJ1-5; D unclear. The TCR comes from a boy between 2 and 10 years old with acute myeloid leukemia, due to receive a stem cell transplant. CDR3 loop: CASSQDSNQPQHF. In DNA, the CDR3 is TGCGCCAGCAGCCAAGATAGCAATCAGCCCCAGCATTTT.